The 32 T cell receptor beta chains below were found in one sample sequenced in a study of blood T cell repertoires in COVID-19. The data were produced by immunoSEQ multiplex PCR, yet TCRdb's version contains in-frame clones alone and is incomplete. The table lists under 250,000 clones, approximately 84% of them singletons. Sequences were obtained from peripheral blood. The receptors originated from a man in his forties or fifties who had recovered from COVID-19.

This chain connects TRBV6-5 to TRBJ2-1, with D unclear. Trimming removed 6 bases at V and 0 bases at J, with 12 bases between. CDR3 size: 15 residues. The germline gives CDR1 MNHEY, CDR2 SVGAGI. The CDR3: CASRALGSSYNEQFF. The CDR3 bases are TGTGCCAGCAGGGCTCTAGGTAGCTCCTACAATGAGCAGTTCTTC.

This sequence joins TRBV28 and TRBJ1-6, with D unclear. Deletions cut 4 bases from V and 9 bases from J, with 7 bases between. The CDR3 length is 12 residues. The germline V gene encodes CDR1 MDHEN and CDR2 SYDVKM. CDR3 loop: CASSSGSSPLHF. CDR3 nucleotides: TGTGCCAGCAGTTCCGGTAGTTCACCCCTCCACTTT.

This clone was counted a few times. The V gene is TRBV4-1, the J gene TRBJ1-3; no firm D call. This CDR3 spans 17 amino acids. Germline CDR1 and CDR2: MGHRA and YSYEKL. The V and J ends lost 4 bases and 0 bases respectively, with 16 bases between them. This CDR3 reads CASSRKDDDSSGNTIYF. The CDR3, as DNA: TGCGCCAGCAGCCGAAAAGACGACGACTCCTCTGGAAACACCATATATTTT.

This sequence joins TRBV6-1 and TRBJ1-1, with a possible D match to TRBD1 (6 bases). The germline CDR1 and CDR2 sequences are MNHNS and SASEGT. V was shortened by 2 bases and J by 1 base, with 8 bases between the two germline ends. The CDR3 has 14 residues. Here the CDR3 DNA reads TGTGCCAGCAGTGAAACGGACAGGAACACTGAAGCTTTCTTT. Amino acids: CASSETDRNTEAFF.

The chain uses TRBV5-1 and TRBJ2-4; TRBD1 is a possible D gene (6 bases). Between the trimmed V and J ends, which lost 4 bases and 8 bases, there was a span of 19 bases. The CDR3 has 15 residues. The V gene's germline CDR1 is SGHRS and CDR2 YFSETQ. The CDR3 DNA reads as TGCGCCAGCAGCCGCCCAAACCGGGCAGGGGACATTCAGTACTTC. It translates to CASSRPNRAGDIQYF.

V gene TRBV18 combines with J gene TRBJ2-3; 7 bases line up with TRBD2. The V segment lost 4 bases and the J segment 0 bases; nucleotides outside the gene matches: 4. The CDR3 has 15 residues. Per the germline V gene, CDR1 is KGHSH and CDR2 is LQKENI. The CDR3 spells CASSRAGASTDTQYF. CDR3 sequence (DNA): TGTGCCAGCTCACGCGCGGGAGCTAGCACAGATACGCAGTATTTT. The full variable domain, its missing parts supplied by reference TRBV18 and TRBJ2-3, is NAGVMQNPRHLVRRRGQEARLRCSPMKGHSHVYWYRQLPEEGLKFMVYLQKENIIDESGMPKERFSAEFPKEGPSILRIQQVVRGDSAAYFCASSRAGASTDTQYFGPGTRLTVL.

The chain couples TRBV10-2 to TRBJ1-1; no clear D gene. Germline CDR1 reads WSHSY; CDR2 reads SAAADI. Deletions cut 5 bases from V and 1 base from J, with 5 bases between. The CDR3 has 12 residues. The CDR3: CASSFRNTEAFF. The CDR3 DNA is TGCGCCAGCAGTTTTAGGAACACTGAAGCTTTCTTT.

This clone was counted between two and nine times. The rearrangement joins TRBV29-1 to TRBJ2-3; the match to TRBD2 covers 12 bases. Looked up from germline, CDR1 is SQVTM and CDR2 is ANQGSEA. The CDR3 covers 15 residues. V shed 4 bases and J 5 bases; nucleotides not matched to a gene: 7. The DNA of the CDR3 is TGCAGCGTTGGTCGACTAGCGGGAGAGGGAGATACGCAGTATTTT. This gives the protein CSVGRLAGEGDTQYF.

This chain's CDR3 is CASSLERDWPRADTQYF. CDR3 nucleotides: TGTGCCAGCAGCTTAGAGCGGGATTGGCCTCGGGCAGATACGCAGTATTTT. The rearrangement links TRBV7-2 to TRBJ2-3; 7 bases align to TRBD2. Trimming took 1 base from V and 4 from J; bases not matched to a gene: 11. CDR3 size: 17 residues. Germline V gives CDR1 SGHTA, CDR2 FQGNSA.

The CDR3 protein is CASSDRDRIRLEQYF. CDR3 coding DNA: TGTGCCAGTAGTGACCGGGACAGGATTAGGCTGGAGCAGTACTTC. The V and J genes are TRBV19 and TRBJ2-7; 8 bases map to TRBD1. CDR1 and CDR2 from the germline V gene are LNHDA and SQIVND (reference sequence). This CDR3 spans 15 amino acids. V was clipped by 5 bases and J by 7 bases; unmatched bases: 13.

The genes are TRBV19 and TRBJ1-4; D is perhaps TRBD1 (5 bases). Trimming cost V 5 bases and J 2 bases, with 12 bases left between them. In germline, CDR1 is LNHDA, CDR2 SQIVND (reference sequence). The CDR3 covers 15 residues. In DNA, the CDR3 is TGTGCCAGTAGTTCCCCAGGGCGTACTAATGAAAAACTGTTTTTT. Translation gives CASSSPGRTNEKLFF.

The chain combines TRBV7-9 with TRBJ1-2, with TRBD1 identical over 10 bases. The CDR3 has 17 amino acids. V shed 3 bases, J shed 2 bases, and the junction held 9 bases outside the gene matches. From germline, CDR1 is SEHNR and CDR2 FQNEAQ (reference sequence). CDR3 sequence (DNA): TGTGCCAGCAGCTTGGGACAGGGGACCCAATTAAACTATGGCTACACCTTC. It encodes CASSLGQGTQLNYGYTF.

The rearrangement links TRBV27 to TRBJ2-2, with TRBD2 matching 8 bases. From germline, CDR1 is MNHEY and CDR2 SMNVEV (reference sequence). V lost 8 bases and J lost 0; bases outside the gene matches: 5. The CDR3 is 15 residues long. The CDR3 coding sequence is TGTGCCAGCTCCCCGGGGGGGTCGAACACCGGGGAGCTGTTTTTT. Translation gives CASSPGGSNTGELFF.

J is TRBJ1-4 and V is TRBV7-9; 8 nucleotides match TRBD1. The germline CDR1 and CDR2 sequences are SEHNR and FQNEAQ (reference sequence). The CDR3 spans 14 residues. V was clipped by 4 bases and J by 5 bases; unmatched bases: 3. The CDR3 sequence is CASSSRGPNEKLFF. Here the CDR3 DNA reads TGTGCCAGCAGCTCCAGGGGGCCCAATGAAAAACTGTTTTTT.

The CDR3 coding sequence is TGTGCCAGCAGTTACTCGAAGGCGGATAACCCCTACGAGCAGTACTTC. This translates into CASSYSKADNPYEQYF. This rearrangement joins TRBV6-2 or TRBV6-3 to TRBJ2-7; D call uncertain. The germline V and J ends were trimmed by 0 bases and 2 bases, with 14 bases remaining between them. The CDR3 runs 16 residues. Germline loops: CDR1 MNHEY, CDR2 SVGEGT.

The CDR3 sequence: CASSQTINAEGLLEQPQHF. In DNA, the CDR3 is TGTGCCAGCAGCCAAACAATCAACGCCGAGGGCCTTTTGGAGCAGCCCCAGCATTTT. The chain uses TRBV4-2 and TRBJ1-5, with unresolved D. Trimming pared 2 bases from V and 7 bases from J, leaving 27 bases between. The CDR3 totals 19 residues. Germline V CDR1 and CDR2: LGHNA, YNFKEQ.

The sample holds one count of this clone. This rearrangement joins TRBV3-1 (or the pseudogene TRBV3-2) to TRBJ2-7; 11 bases map to TRBD1. V was pared by 4 bases and J by 3 bases, with 8 bases of the junction left unmatched. The CDR3 is made up of 16 amino acids. Germline V lookup: CDR1 LGHDT, CDR2 YNNKEL (reference sequence). CDR3 residues: CASSPGGQGVSYEQYF. The CDR3 DNA is TGTGCCAGCAGCCCTGGGGGACAGGGGGTCAGCTACGAGCAGTACTTC.

The V and J genes are TRBV7-2 and TRBJ2-7, with TRBD2 matching over 10 bases. The CDR3 consists of 14 residues. Losses at the gene ends were 7 bases for V and 4 bases for J; bases not matched to a gene: 7. The germline CDR1 and CDR2 sequences are SGHTA and FQGNSA. CDR3 DNA: TGTGCCAGCAAGCCTAGCGGGAGCATATACGAGCAGTACTTC. As protein: CASKPSGSIYEQYF.

The chain joins TRBV3-1 (or the pseudogene TRBV3-2) to TRBJ1-5; D gene uncertain. Germline lookup yields CDR1 LGHDT and CDR2 YNNKEL (reference sequence). The CDR3 runs 15 residues. Trimming took off 4 bases at V and 3 bases at J, with 13 bases between the two ends. The CDR3 loop reads CASSRALGDNQPQHF. The CDR3 DNA reads as TGTGCCAGCAGCCGGGCACTCGGGGACAATCAGCCCCAGCATTTT.

This sequence joins TRBV30 and TRBJ1-2; D gene ambiguous. Trimming shortened V by 0 bases and J by 4 bases, and 15 bases separated the two germline ends. The CDR3 runs to 15 residues. The germline CDR1 and CDR2 sequences are GTSNPN and SVGIG (reference sequence). CDR3 residues: CAWSVQAARIYGYTF. CDR3 sequence (DNA): TGTGCCTGGAGTGTACAAGCGGCCCGTATCTATGGCTACACCTTC. Full variable domain (remainder filled in from reference TRBV30 and TRBJ1-2): SQTIHQWPATLVQPVGSPLSLECTVEGTSNPNLYWYRQAAGRGLQLLFYSVGIGQISSEVPQNLSASRPQDRQFILSSKKLLLSDSGFYLCAWSVQAARIYGYTFGSGTRLTVV.

The chain couples TRBV28 to TRBJ2-2, with a tentative D call TRBD1 (6 bases). Trimming cost V 7 bases and J 6 bases, with 12 bases left between them. The CDR3 spans 13 residues. Germline V gene sequence: CDR1 MDHEN, CDR2 SYDVKM. The CDR3 protein is CASISGVSGELFF. The CDR3 DNA follows: TGTGCCAGCATATCAGGGGTATCCGGGGAGCTGTTTTTT.

This rearrangement joins TRBV4-2 to TRBJ2-1; D might be TRBD2 (6 bases). This CDR3 comprises 16 residues. Trimming removed 0 bases from V and 6 bases from J, with 15 bases in between. Germline V gene sequence: CDR1 LGHNA, CDR2 YNFKEQ. CDR3 sequence reads: CASSQDYGSPLNEQFF. The CDR3 DNA sequence: TGTGCCAGCAGCCAAGACTACGGGAGCCCCCTCAATGAGCAGTTCTTC.

The rearrangement joins TRBV6-1 to TRBJ1-4; D gene unclear. There are 16 residues in the CDR3. Looked up from germline, CDR1 is MNHNS and CDR2 is SASEGT. V shed 1 base and J shed 2 bases, with 11 bases lying between them. The CDR3 DNA reads as TGTGCCAGCAGTGAAGAGTCGAGGGTCACTAATGAAAAACTGTTTTTT. Its translation: CASSEESRVTNEKLFF.

The chain joins TRBV6-5 to TRBJ2-7; 9 nucleotides agree with TRBD2. Per the germline V gene, CDR1 is MNHEY and CDR2 is SVGAGI. J lost 5 bases, V lost 2 bases, and 7 bases had no gene match. The CDR3 consists of 15 residues. CDR3 loop: CASSYSGSGSNEQYF. CDR3 sequence (DNA): TGTGCCAGCAGTTACAGTGGTAGCGGGAGTAACGAGCAGTACTTC.

Only a few counts were recorded for this clone. The genes are TRBV19 and TRBJ1-1, with 7 bases lining up with TRBD1. The CDR3 extends over 12 amino acids. The V and J ends lost 7 bases and 4 bases, in that order; junction bases with no gene match: 3. Germline values: CDR1 LNHDA, CDR2 SQIVND (reference sequence). The CDR3 nucleotides read TGTGCCAGTAATTCAGGGGGCACTGAAGCTTTCTTT. Translating gives CASNSGGTEAFF.

This rearrangement joins TRBV10-2 to TRBJ2-2; 10 nucleotides match TRBD2. Trimming removed 6 bases from V and 5 bases from J; junction bases left unmatched: 6. Germline V gene data show CDR1 as WSHSY and CDR2 as SAAADI. The CDR3 contains 15 residues. The CDR3 loop is CASSKSGRGTGELFF. The CDR3 DNA reads as TGCGCCAGCAGCAAAAGCGGGAGGGGGACCGGGGAGCTGTTTTTT.

This chain connects TRBV15 to TRBJ2-3, with 7 bases lining up with TRBD1. Germline V gives CDR1 LNHNV, CDR2 YYDKDF (reference sequence). The J segment lost 0 bases and the V segment lost 5 bases, leaving 8 bases of the junction unmatched. CDR3 length: 16 residues. The CDR3 nucleotides read TGTGCCACCAGCCCCCGACAGGGAACTAGCACAGATACGCAGTATTTT. This encodes CATSPRQGTSTDTQYF.

The CDR3 DNA reads TGTGCCAGCAGCCCAGAAATCAAGGACAGGGGGCAAGAGCAGTACTTC. The encoded protein is CASSPEIKDRGQEQYF. The J gene is TRBJ2-7, the V gene TRBV4-2; 11 nucleotides match TRBD1. CDR3 length: 16 residues. CDR1 is LGHNA, CDR2 YNFKEQ, per germline. V shed 4 bases and J 7 bases; nucleotides not matched to a gene: 12.

The chain is built from TRBV27 and TRBJ2-7, with 8 bases matching TRBD1. In germline, CDR1 is MNHEY, CDR2 SMNVEV (reference sequence). CDR3 size: 15 residues. Trimming removed 5 bases from V and 5 bases from J; junction bases left unmatched: 11. CDR3 residues: CASSPQGQASHEQYF. Here the CDR3 DNA reads TGTGCCAGCAGTCCTCAGGGACAGGCATCCCACGAGCAGTACTTC.

The chain is built from TRBV2 and TRBJ1-1; no clear D gene. V was cut by 6 bases and J by 0 bases, with 11 bases left in between. The CDR3 runs to 14 residues. Germline assignment: CDR1 SNHLY and CDR2 FYNNEI. The CDR3 DNA sequence: TGTGCCAGCAGCGCCGGACTCCTGAACACTGAAGCTTTCTTT. Its protein is CASSAGLLNTEAFF.

The rearrangement links TRBV10-3 to TRBJ2-7; 9 positions match TRBD2. Germline CDR1 is ENHRY and CDR2 is SYGVKD. The CDR3 runs 14 residues. Trimming took 4 bases from V and 5 from J; bases not matched to a gene: 6. The CDR3 is CAISGGREGDEQYF. CDR3 nucleotides: TGTGCCATCAGTGGTGGGCGGGAGGGCGACGAGCAGTACTTC.

The chain joins TRBV4-1 to TRBJ2-5; 13 nucleotides align to TRBD2. Germline V gives CDR1 MGHRA, CDR2 YSYEKL. V lost 1 base to trimming and J lost 5 bases; unmatched junction nucleotides: 7. This CDR3 is built from 17 residues. This CDR3 reads CASSQVLSLAGGETQYF. DNA of the CDR3: TGCGCCAGCAGCCAAGTTTTGTCACTAGCGGGAGGGGAGACCCAGTACTTC.